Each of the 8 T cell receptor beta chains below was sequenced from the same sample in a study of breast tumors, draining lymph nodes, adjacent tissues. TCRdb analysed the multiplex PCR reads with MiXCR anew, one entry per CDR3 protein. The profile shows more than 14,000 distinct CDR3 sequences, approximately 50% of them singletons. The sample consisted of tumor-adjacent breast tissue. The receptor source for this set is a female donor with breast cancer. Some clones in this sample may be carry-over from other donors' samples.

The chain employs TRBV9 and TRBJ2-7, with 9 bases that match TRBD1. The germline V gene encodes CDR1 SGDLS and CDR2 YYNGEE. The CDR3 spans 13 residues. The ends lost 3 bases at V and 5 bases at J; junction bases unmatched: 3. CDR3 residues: CASSDGTGNEQYF. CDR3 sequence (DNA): TGTGCCAGCAGCGACGGGACAGGGAACGAGCAGTACTTC.

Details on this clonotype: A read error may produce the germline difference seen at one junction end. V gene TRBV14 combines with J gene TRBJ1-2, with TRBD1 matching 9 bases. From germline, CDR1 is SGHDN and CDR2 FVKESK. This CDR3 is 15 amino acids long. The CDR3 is CACSHVGQGYYSYTF. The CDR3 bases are TGTGCCTGCAGCCACGTGGGACAGGGCTACTACAGCTACACCTTC.

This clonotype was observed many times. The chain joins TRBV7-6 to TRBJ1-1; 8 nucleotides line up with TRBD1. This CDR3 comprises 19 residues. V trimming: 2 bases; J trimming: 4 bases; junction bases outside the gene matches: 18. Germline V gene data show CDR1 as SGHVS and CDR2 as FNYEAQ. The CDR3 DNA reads TGTGCCAGCAGCTTAAGTTCGGGTCAGGGGGCTATTGGGACCACTGAAGCTTTCTTT. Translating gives CASSLSSGQGAIGTTEAFF.

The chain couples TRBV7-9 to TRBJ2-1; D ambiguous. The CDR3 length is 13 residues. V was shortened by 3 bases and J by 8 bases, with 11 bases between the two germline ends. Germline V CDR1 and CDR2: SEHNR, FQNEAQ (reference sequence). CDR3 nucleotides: TGTGCCAGCAGCTTTGATAGTCTCGATGAGCAGTTCTTC. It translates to CASSFDSLDEQFF. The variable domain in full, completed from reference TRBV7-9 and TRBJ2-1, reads DTGVSQNPRHKITKRGQNVTFRCDPISEHNRLYWYRQTLGQGPEFLTYFQNEAQLEKSRLLSDRFSAERPKGSFSTLEIQRTEQGDSAMYLCASSFDSLDEQFFGPGTRLTVL.

For the CDR3, the DNA is TGTGCCACCAGCAGAGACCTCAACTATGGCTACACCTTC. Its protein product is CATSRDLNYGYTF. This rearrangement joins TRBV15 to TRBJ1-2; D remains ambiguous. Trimming pared 0 bases from V and 2 bases from J, leaving 4 bases between. The CDR3 consists of 13 residues. Germline V CDR1 and CDR2: LNHNV, YYDKDF (reference sequence). Filled out from reference TRBV15 and TRBJ1-2, the complete variable domain reads DAMVIQNPRYQVTQFGKPVTLSCSQTLNHNVMYWYQQKSSQAPKLLFHYYDKDFNNEADTPDNFQSRRPNTSFCFLDIRSPGLGDTAMYLCATSRDLNYGYTFGSGTRLTVV.

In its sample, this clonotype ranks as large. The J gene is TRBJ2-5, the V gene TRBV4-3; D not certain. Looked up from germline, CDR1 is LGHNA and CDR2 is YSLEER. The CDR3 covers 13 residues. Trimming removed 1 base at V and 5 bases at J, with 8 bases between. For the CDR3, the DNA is TGCGCCAGCAGCCAAGTCCGTGGTGAGACCCAGTACTTC. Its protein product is CASSQVRGETQYF.

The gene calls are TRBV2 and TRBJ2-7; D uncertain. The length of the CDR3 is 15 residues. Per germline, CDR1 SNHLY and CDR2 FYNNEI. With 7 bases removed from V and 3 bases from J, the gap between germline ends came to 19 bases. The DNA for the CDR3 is TGTGCCAGCACACCCTCTTTAACCCTTTTCTACGAGCAGTACTTC. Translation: CASTPSLTLFYEQYF. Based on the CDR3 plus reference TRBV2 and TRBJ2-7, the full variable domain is EPEVTQTPSHQVTQMGQEVILRCVPISNHLYFYWYRQILGQKVEFLVSFYNNEISEKSEIFDDQFSVERPDGSNFTLKIRSTKLEDSAMYFCASTPSLTLFYEQYFGPGTRLTVT.

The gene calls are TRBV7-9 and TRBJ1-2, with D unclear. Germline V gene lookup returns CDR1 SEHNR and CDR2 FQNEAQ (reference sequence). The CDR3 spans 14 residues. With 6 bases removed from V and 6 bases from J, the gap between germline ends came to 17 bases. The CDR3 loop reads CASSDIDGVDGYTF. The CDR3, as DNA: TGTGCCAGCAGTGACATAGACGGGGTCGATGGCTACACCTTC.